The 7 T cell receptor beta chains below all came from one sample that was sequenced in a study of blood T cell repertoires in COVID-19. Measured with immunoSEQ multiplex PCR; TCRdb has only the in-frame clones, and not every one. Seen here are roughly 250,000 clones, 85% to 90% observed once, and the top ten hold 0.95% to 1%. The sequenced material came from peripheral blood. The receptors originated from a woman in her forties who had recovered from COVID-19.

The genes are TRBV23-1 and TRBJ2-5; a weak D match, TRBD1 (7 bases). TRBV23-1 is an ORF, and what it does is uncertain. V was shortened by 0 bases and J by 5 bases, with 16 bases between the two germline ends. CDR3 length: 16 amino acids. In DNA, the CDR3 is TGCGCCAGCAGTCAATCCTCGGAGGGGGCGAGGGAGACCCAGTACTTC. This translates into CASSQSSEGARETQYF.

The rearrangement uses TRBV2 and TRBJ2-6; 8 bases are shared with TRBD2. Germline V gives CDR1 SNHLY, CDR2 FYNNEI. V gave up 8 bases and J gave up 4 bases; unmatched junction bases: 7. The CDR3 is 15 amino acids. CDR3 protein: CASAGGAWGANVLTF. The DNA for the CDR3 is TGTGCCAGCGCGGGGGGCGCGTGGGGGGCCAACGTCCTGACTTTC.

The chain employs TRBV6-6 and TRBJ1-2; D not certain. The V end was cut by 3 bases, the J end by 5 bases, with 10 bases between. This CDR3 spans 13 amino acids. The germline gives CDR1 MNHNY, CDR2 SVGAGI (reference sequence). The CDR3 sequence is CASSYGQDYGYTF. CDR3 DNA: TGTGCCAGCAGTTATGGGCAGGATTATGGCTACACCTTC.

V usage is TRBV3-1 (or the pseudogene TRBV3-2) and J usage is TRBJ1-2; D not resolved. Germline V gene sequence: CDR1 LGHDT, CDR2 YNNKEL (reference sequence). V lost 7 bases and J lost 8, with 17 bases in between. The CDR3 contains 13 residues. Written as DNA, the CDR3 is TGTGCCAGCAACCCTTCGGGATCCCGGGGCTACACCTTC. This translates into CASNPSGSRGYTF.

The CDR3 nucleotides read TGCGCCACCAAACGGACAGGGGTGAGGTACAATGAGCAGTTCTTC. Amino acids: CATKRTGVRYNEQFF. The genes are TRBV10-2 and TRBJ2-1; 9 bases are a match to TRBD1. V shed 10 bases, J shed 4 bases, and the junction held 11 bases outside the gene matches. The germline gives CDR1 WSHSY, CDR2 SAAADI. This CDR3 has 15 residues.

The chain is built from TRBV7-9 and TRBJ1-4, with 9 bases lining up with TRBD1. With 7 bases clipped from V and 7 bases from J, the junction kept 10 bases outside the gene matches. The V gene's germline CDR1 is SEHNR and CDR2 FQNEAQ (reference sequence). The CDR3 totals 15 residues. CDR3 DNA: TGTGCCAGCAACCCTGCGGGACAGGGTGGTGAAAAACTGTTTTTT. Its protein product is CASNPAGQGGEKLFF.

The chain is built from TRBV6-5 and TRBJ1-2; D is perhaps TRBD1 (5 bases). Germline V CDR1 and CDR2: MNHEY, SVGAGI. V was pared by 7 bases and J by 0 bases, with 15 bases between. This CDR3 region has 15 residues. DNA of the CDR3: TGTGCCAGCACCTTTGGGGGGAAAGCTAACTATGGCTACACCTTC. Translation: CASTFGGKANYGYTF.